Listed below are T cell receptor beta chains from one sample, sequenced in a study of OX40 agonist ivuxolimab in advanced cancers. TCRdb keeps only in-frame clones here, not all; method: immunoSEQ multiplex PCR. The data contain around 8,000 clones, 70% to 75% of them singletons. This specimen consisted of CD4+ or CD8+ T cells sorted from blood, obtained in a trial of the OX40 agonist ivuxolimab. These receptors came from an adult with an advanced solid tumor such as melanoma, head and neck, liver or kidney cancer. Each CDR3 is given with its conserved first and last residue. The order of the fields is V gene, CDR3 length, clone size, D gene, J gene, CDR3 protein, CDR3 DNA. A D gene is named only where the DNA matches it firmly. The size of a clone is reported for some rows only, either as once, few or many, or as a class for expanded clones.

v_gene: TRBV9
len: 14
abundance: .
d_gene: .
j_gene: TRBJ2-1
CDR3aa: CASSQTTFWNEQFF
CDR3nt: TGTGCCAGCAGCCAAACTACCTTCTGGAATGAGCAGTTCTTC

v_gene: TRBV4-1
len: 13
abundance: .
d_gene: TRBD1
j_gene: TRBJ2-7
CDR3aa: CASSPGQAYEQYF
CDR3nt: TGCGCCAGCAGCCCCGGACAGGCATACGAGCAGTACTTC

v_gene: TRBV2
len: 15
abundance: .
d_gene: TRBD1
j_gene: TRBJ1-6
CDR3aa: CASSEFGRGRSPLHF
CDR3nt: TGTGCCAGCAGTGAGTTTGGCAGGGGGAGATCACCCCTCCACTTT

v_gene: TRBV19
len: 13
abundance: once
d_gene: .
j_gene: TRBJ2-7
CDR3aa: CASSISISYEQYF
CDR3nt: TGTGCCAGTAGTATATCGATATCCTACGAGCAGTACTTC

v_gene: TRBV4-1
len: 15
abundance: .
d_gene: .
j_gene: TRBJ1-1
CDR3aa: CASSQDDGAYTEAFF
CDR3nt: TGCGCCAGCAGCCAAGATGATGGGGCGTACACTGAAGCTTTCTTT

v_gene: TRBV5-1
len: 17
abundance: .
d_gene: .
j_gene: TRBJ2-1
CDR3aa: CASSLAAGDSPYNEQFF
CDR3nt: TGCGCCAGCAGCTTGGCCGCCGGCGACTCGCCCTACAATGAGCAGTTCTTC

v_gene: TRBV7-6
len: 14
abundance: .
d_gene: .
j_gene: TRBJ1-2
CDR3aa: CASSLMGDLYGYTF
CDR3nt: TGTGCCAGCAGCTTAATGGGGGATCTCTATGGCTACACCTTC

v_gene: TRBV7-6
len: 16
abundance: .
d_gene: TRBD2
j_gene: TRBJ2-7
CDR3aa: CASSSERGPNSYEQYF
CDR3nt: TGTGCCAGCAGCTCCGAGCGGGGACCGAACTCCTACGAGCAGTACTTC

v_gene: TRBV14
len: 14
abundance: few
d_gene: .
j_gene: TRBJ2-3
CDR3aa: CASSHWTLKDTQYF
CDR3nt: TGTGCCAGCAGCCACTGGACACTGAAAGATACGCAGTATTTT

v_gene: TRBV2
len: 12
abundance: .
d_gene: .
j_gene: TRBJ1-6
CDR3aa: CASSGINSPLHF
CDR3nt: TGTGCCAGCAGTGGGATTAATTCACCCCTCCACTTT

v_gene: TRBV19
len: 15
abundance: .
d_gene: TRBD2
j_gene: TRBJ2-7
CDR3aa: CASRELESGVYEQYF
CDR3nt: TGTGCCAGTAGGGAGCTGGAAAGCGGGGTCTACGAGCAGTACTTC

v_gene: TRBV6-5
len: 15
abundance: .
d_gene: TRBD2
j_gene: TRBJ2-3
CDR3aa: CASSVAGGGTDTQYF
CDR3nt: TGTGCCAGCAGTGTGGCCGGCGGGGGAACAGATACGCAGTATTTT

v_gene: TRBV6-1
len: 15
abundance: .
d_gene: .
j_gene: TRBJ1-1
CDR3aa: CASTYTQGPNTEAFF
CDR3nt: TGTGCCAGCACATATACTCAGGGTCCGAACACTGAAGCTTTCTTT

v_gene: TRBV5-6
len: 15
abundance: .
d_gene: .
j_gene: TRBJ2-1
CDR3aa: CASSVLGGRGNEQFF
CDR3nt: TGTGCCAGCAGCGTACTGGGGGGACGGGGCAATGAGCAGTTCTTC

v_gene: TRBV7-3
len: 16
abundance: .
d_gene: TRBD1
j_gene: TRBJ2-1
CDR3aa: CASSLRGTGIPDEQFF
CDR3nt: TGTGCCAGCAGCTTGCGTGGGACAGGGATACCCGATGAGCAGTTCTTC

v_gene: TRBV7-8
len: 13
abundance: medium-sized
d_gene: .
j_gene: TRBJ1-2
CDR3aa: CASSPGTSYGYTF
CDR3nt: TGTGCCAGCAGCCCGGGGACGTCTTATGGCTACACCTTC

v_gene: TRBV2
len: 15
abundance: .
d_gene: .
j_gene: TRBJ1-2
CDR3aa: CASSERRDAGSLYTF
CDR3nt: TGTGCCAGCAGTGAAAGGCGGGACGCGGGGTCGCTCTACACCTTC

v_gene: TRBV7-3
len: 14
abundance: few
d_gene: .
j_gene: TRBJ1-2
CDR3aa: CASSLPGGFNGYTF
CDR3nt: TGTGCCAGCAGCCTGCCTGGGGGGTTTAATGGCTACACCTTC

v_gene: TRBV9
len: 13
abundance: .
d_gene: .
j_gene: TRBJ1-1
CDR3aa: CASSPGTNTEAFF
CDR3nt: TGTGCCAGCAGCCCCGGTACGAACACTGAAGCTTTCTTT

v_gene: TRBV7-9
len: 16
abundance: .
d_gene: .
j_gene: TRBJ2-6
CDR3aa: CASGRGRLSGANVLTF
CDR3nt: TGTGCCAGCGGGCGGGGGCGTCTCTCTGGGGCCAACGTCCTGACTTTC

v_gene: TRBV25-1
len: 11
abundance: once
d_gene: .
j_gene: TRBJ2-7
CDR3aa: CASGPPYEQYF
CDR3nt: TGTGCCAGCGGCCCCCCCTACGAGCAGTACTTC

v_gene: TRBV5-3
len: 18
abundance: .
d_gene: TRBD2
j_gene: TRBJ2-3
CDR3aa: CARSLLAGGPNGPDTQYF
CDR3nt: TGTGCCAGAAGCCTACTAGCGGGGGGGCCTAACGGGCCAGATACGCAGTATTTT

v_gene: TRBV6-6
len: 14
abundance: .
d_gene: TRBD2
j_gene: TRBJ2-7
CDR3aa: CASSWGLARYEQYF
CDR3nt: TGTGCCAGCAGTTGGGGACTAGCGAGGTACGAGCAGTACTTC

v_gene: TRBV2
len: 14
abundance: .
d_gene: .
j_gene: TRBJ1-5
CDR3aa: CASSKDNSNQPQHF
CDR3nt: TGTGCCAGCAGCAAGGACAACAGCAATCAGCCCCAGCATTTT

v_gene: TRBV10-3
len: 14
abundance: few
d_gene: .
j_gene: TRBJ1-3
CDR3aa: CAIRDRDSGNTIYF
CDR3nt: TGTGCCATCAGGGACAGAGACTCTGGAAACACCATATATTTT

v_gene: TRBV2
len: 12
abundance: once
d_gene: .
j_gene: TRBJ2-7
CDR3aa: CASSDNSYEQYF
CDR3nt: TGTGCCAGCAGTGACAACTCCTACGAGCAGTACTTC

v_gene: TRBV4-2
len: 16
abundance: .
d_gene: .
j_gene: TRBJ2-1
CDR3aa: CASSAREGSSYNEQFF
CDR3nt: TGTGCCAGCAGCGCCCGAGAGGGTAGCTCCTACAATGAGCAGTTCTTC

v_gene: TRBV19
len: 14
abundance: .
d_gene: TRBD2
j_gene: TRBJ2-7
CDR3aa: CASSPGLARYEQYF
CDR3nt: TGTGCCAGTAGTCCGGGACTAGCCCGCTACGAGCAGTACTTC

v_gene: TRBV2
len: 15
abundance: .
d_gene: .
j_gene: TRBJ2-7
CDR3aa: CASSLGTVLSYEQYF
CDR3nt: TGTGCCAGCAGCCTGGGGACGGTGTTATCCTACGAGCAGTACTTC

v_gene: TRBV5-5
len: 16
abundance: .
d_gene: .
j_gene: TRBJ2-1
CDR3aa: CASSLEQANRRDEQFF
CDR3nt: TGTGCCAGCAGCTTGGAACAGGCCAACCGTCGGGATGAGCAGTTCTTC

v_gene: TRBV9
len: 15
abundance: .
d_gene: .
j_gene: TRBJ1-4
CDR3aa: CASSVEAATNEKLFF
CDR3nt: TGTGCCAGCAGCGTGGAGGCAGCAACTAATGAAAAACTGTTTTTT

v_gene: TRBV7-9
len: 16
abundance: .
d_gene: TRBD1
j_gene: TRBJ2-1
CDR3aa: CASSFTGQGPGNEQFF
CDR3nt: TGTGCCAGCAGCTTCACTGGACAGGGGCCCGGTAATGAGCAGTTCTTC

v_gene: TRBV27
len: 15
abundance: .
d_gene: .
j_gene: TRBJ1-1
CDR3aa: CASSPPTGLGTEAFF
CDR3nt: TGTGCCAGCAGTCCACCGACAGGCTTAGGCACTGAAGCTTTCTTT

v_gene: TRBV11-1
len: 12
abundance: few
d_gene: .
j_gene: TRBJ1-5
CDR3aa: CASSSAHQPQHF
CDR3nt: TGTGCCAGCAGCTCGGCCCATCAGCCCCAGCATTTT

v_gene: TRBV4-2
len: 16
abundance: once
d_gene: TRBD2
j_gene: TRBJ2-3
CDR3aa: CASSQEDSGGTDTQYF
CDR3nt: TGTGCCAGCAGCCAAGAAGACTCGGGGGGGACAGATACGCAGTATTTT

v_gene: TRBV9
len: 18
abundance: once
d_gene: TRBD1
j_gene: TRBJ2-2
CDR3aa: CASSVGSGTAFNTGELFF
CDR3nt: TGTGCCAGCAGCGTAGGGAGTGGGACAGCCTTTAACACCGGGGAGCTGTTTTTT

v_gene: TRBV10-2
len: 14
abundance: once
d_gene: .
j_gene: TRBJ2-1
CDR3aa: CASSPTESYNEQFF
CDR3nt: TGCGCCAGCAGCCCGACAGAATCCTACAATGAGCAGTTCTTC

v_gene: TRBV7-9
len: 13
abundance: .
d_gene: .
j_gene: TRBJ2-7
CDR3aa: CASSIGRTYEQYF
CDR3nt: TGTGCCAGCAGCATCGGACGGACCTACGAGCAGTACTTC

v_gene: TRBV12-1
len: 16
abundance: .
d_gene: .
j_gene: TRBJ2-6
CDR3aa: CASSTIGQSRANVLTF
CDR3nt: TGTGCCAGCAGCACGATAGGACAAAGTCGGGCCAACGTCCTGACTTTC

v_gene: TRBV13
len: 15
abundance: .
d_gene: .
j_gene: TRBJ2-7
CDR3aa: CASSLGGDRVREQYF
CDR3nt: TGTGCCAGCAGCCTAGGGGGGGACCGGGTGCGCGAGCAGTACTTC

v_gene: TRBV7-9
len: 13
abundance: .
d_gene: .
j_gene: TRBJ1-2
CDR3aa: CASSLSSPANYTF
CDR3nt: TGTGCCAGCAGCTTAAGCTCCCCCGCCAACTACACCTTC

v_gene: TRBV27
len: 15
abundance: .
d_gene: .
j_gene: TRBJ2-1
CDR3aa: CASSSLGLGMNEQFF
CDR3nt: TGTGCCAGCAGTTCACTAGGCCTTGGTATGAATGAGCAGTTCTTC

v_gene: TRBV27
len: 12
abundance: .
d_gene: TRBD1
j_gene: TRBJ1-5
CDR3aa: CASRDRGQPQHF
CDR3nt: TGTGCCAGCAGAGACAGGGGTCAGCCCCAGCATTTT

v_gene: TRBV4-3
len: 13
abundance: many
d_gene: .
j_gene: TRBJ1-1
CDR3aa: CASSPQGSPEAFF
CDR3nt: TGCGCCAGCAGTCCTCAGGGGAGCCCTGAAGCTTTCTTT

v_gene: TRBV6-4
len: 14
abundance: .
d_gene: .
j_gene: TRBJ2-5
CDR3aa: CASSDLADQETQYF
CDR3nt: TGTGCCAGCAGTGACCTGGCAGACCAAGAGACCCAGTACTTC

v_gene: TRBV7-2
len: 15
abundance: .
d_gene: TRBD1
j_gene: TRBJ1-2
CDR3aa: CASSPTGGFFNGYTF
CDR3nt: TGTGCCAGCAGCCCGACAGGGGGCTTTTTTAATGGCTACACCTTC

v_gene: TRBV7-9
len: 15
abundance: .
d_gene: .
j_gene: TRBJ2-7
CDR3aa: CASSLLQGSSYEQYF
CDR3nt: TGTGCCAGCAGCTTATTGCAGGGTTCCTCCTACGAGCAGTACTTC

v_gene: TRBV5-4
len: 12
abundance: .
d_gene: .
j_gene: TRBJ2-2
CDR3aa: CASSEGTGELFF
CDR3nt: TGTGCCAGCAGCGAGGGGACCGGGGAGCTGTTTTTT

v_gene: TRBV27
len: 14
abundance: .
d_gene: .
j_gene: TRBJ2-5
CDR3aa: CASSSPGGALSPHF
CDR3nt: TGTGCCAGCAGTTCCCCCGGCGGGGCCCTTTCCCCGCACTTC

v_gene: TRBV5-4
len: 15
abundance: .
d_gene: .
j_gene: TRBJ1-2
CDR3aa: CASSQEEGAGYGYTF
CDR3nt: TGTGCCAGCAGCCAAGAAGAAGGGGCTGGCTATGGCTACACCTTC

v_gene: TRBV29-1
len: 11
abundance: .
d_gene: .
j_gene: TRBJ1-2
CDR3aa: CSGRDLDGYTF
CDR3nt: TGCAGCGGCCGGGACTTAGATGGCTACACCTTC

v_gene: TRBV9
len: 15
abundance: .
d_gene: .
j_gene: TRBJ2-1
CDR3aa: CASSTDRGSGNEQFF
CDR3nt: TGTGCCAGCAGCACAGATAGGGGATCAGGCAATGAGCAGTTCTTC

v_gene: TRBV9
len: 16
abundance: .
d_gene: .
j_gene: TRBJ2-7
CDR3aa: CASSVAIGTIGYEQYF
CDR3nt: TGTGCCAGCAGCGTAGCAATAGGGACCATCGGCTACGAGCAGTACTTC

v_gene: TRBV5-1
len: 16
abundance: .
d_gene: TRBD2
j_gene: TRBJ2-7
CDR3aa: CASSLAGGLGSYEQYF
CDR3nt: TGCGCCAGCAGCTTGGCGGGGGGGCTTGGATCCTACGAGCAGTACTTC

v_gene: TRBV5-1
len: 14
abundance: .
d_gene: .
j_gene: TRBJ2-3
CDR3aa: CASSLFGPPDTQYF
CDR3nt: TGCGCCAGCAGCTTGTTTGGGCCGCCAGATACGCAGTATTTT

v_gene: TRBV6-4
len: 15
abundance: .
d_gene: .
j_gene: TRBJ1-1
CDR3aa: CASSSNRFMSTEAFF
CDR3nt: TGTGCCAGCAGTTCCAACAGGTTCATGAGCACTGAAGCTTTCTTT

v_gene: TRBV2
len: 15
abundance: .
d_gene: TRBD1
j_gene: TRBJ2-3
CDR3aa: CASIPGTGSTDTQYF
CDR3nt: TGTGCCAGCATTCCCGGGACAGGTAGCACAGATACGCAGTATTTT